This TCR beta chain is from a study of T cells in Graves' hyperthyroidism and ophthalmopathy. Of note for this clonotype: The antigen is not known.

Lactation, pregnancy, other autoimmune disease or uncontrolled infection excluded patients. There are 15 residues in the CDR3. Germline CDR1 is WSHSY and CDR2 is SAAADI. Trimming left V 0 bases short and J 7 bases short, with 15 bases between. Amplified TCR beta CDR3 regions came from RNA transcripts. HTBI primers were the set used in a first-round RT-PCR of the TCR CDR3. MiXCR, run by TCRdb on the multiplex PCR reads, gives a single entry per CDR3 protein. The sample includes about 500,000 distinct CDR3 sequences, more than 15% of them seen just once. Findings and caveats of the study: The majority of expanded thyroid clonotypes above 0.001 also appeared in blood. Patients with ophthalmopathy were separated from those with stable hyperthyroidism by a 13 V-J model.

The V gene is TRBV10-2, the J gene TRBJ1-2; TRBD1 is a possible D gene (6 bases). Input material: blood. This sequence originates from a young woman with Graves' ophthalmopathy. This CDR3 reads CASSESGGGPPGYTF. Here the CDR3 DNA reads TGCGCCAGCAGTGAGTCAGGTGGGGGGCCGCCTGGCTACACCTTC.